What follows are 14 T cell receptor beta chains derived from one specimen sequenced in a study of blood T cells in healthy people across ages. The second PCR ran roughly 7 to 12 cycles with a sample-barcoded 5' primer and J-beta primers. TCRdb called the 5' RACE reads again in MiXCR, with one record for every CDR3 protein. This sample has approximately 850,000 distinct CDR3 sequences, with 58% found just once. The sample taken for sequencing was blood. These receptors all come from a man aged 25-45 years in good health.

The chain recombines TRBV7-9 with TRBJ2-7; 10 positions agree with TRBD1. TRBJ2-5 explains the end of the DNA better; the J call may be wrong. Germline V CDR1 and CDR2: SEHNR, FQNEAQ (reference sequence). The CDR3 loop spans 16 amino acids. For the CDR3, the DNA is TGTGCCAGCAGCTTCGGTCCTGGGACAGGGGACGAGACCCAGTACTTC. Amino acid sequence: CASSFGPGTGDETQYF.

This chain connects TRBV12-3 or TRBV12-4 to TRBJ1-1; 8 bases match TRBD1. The CDR3 is made up of 13 amino acids. The J segment lost 3 bases and the V segment lost 7 bases, leaving 4 bases of the junction unmatched. This chain's CDR3 is CASNPTGDTEAFF. The DNA of the CDR3 is TGTGCCAGCAATCCGACAGGGGACACTGAAGCTTTCTTT.

The chain has TRBV4-3 and TRBJ2-1, with D possibly being TRBD1 (5 bases). There are 13 residues in the CDR3. V lost 4 bases and J 8 bases, leaving 12 bases between the germline ends. Germline V gene lookup returns CDR1 LGHNA and CDR2 YSLEER. The CDR3 here is CASSPPGADEQFF. In nucleotides, the CDR3 is TGCGCCAGCAGCCCGCCTGGGGCGGATGAGCAGTTCTTC.

This clonotype was detected once. This sequence joins TRBV29-1 and TRBJ2-1, with D perhaps assigned TRBD1 or TRBD2 (5 bases each). Trimming removed 1 base from V and 5 bases from J, with 9 bases in between. CDR1 and CDR2 from the germline V gene are SQVTM and ANQGSEA. The CDR3 length is 13 residues. The CDR3 DNA reads TGCAGCGTTGAAGGGGGGTCCCACAATGAGCAGTTCTTC. Translating it yields CSVEGGSHNEQFF.

This rearrangement joins TRBV14 to TRBJ1-2; TRBD1 might be the D (5 bases). In germline, CDR1 is SGHDN, CDR2 FVKESK. Between the trimmed V and J ends, which lost 3 bases and 2 bases, there was a span of 13 bases. The CDR3 spans 15 residues. CDR3 DNA: TGTGCCAGCAGCCAGGACCGGGACGGAAACTATGGCTACACCTTC. Translated: CASSQDRDGNYGYTF.

This clonotype has a handful of counts. The chain combines TRBV7-9 with TRBJ2-1, with 8 bases aligning to TRBD2. This CDR3 is 17 amino acids long. CDR1 SEHNR and CDR2 FQNEAQ come from the germline V gene (reference sequence). V lost 5 bases, J lost 4 bases, and 13 bases stayed unmatched. Here the CDR3 DNA reads TGTGCCAGCAGCCCCCTTAGCGGGGCTCCCGATTACAATGAGCAGTTCTTC. As protein: CASSPLSGAPDYNEQFF.

V gene TRBV12-3 or TRBV12-4 combines with J gene TRBJ1-5; 9 bases are a match to TRBD1. The CDR3 covers 14 residues. The trim removed 7 bases at V and 4 bases at J, leaving 5 bases unmatched. CDR3 DNA sequence: TGTGCCAGCAACCAACAGGGGGCTAATCAGCCCCAGCATTTT. Translation: CASNQQGANQPQHF.

This clonotype occurred a few times. V gene TRBV4-2 combines with J gene TRBJ2-7, with TRBD2 identical over 9 bases. V gave up 1 base and J gave up 7 bases; unmatched junction bases: 5. Germline V CDR1 and CDR2: LGHNA, YNFKEQ. The CDR3 sequence is 14 residues long. CDR3 nucleotides: TGTGCCAGCAGCCAAGTGGTAGCGGGAGAGGAGCAGTACTTC. As protein: CASSQVVAGEEQYF.

The V and J genes are TRBV28 and TRBJ2-1; TRBD2 might be the D (6 bases). CDR1 and CDR2 (germline): MDHEN, SYDVKM. V was cut by 4 bases and J by 1 base, with 11 bases left in between. CDR3 length: 15 residues. CDR3 DNA sequence: TGTGCCAGCAGTTCCAGCGGGTTATCCTACAATGAGCAGTTCTTC. It is translated as CASSSSGLSYNEQFF.

The genes are TRBV7-2 and TRBJ2-3; 9 nucleotides match TRBD2. CDR3 length: 17 residues. The V segment lost 2 bases and the J segment 7 bases; nucleotides outside the gene matches: 13. Germline V gene sequence: CDR1 SGHTA, CDR2 FQGNSA. Written as DNA, the CDR3 is TGTGCCAGCAGCTTAATATTCGATGGCGGGGGGGCCCATACGCAGTATTTT. Protein sequence: CASSLIFDGGGAHTQYF.

The genes are TRBV20-1 and TRBJ2-1; TRBD2 aligns across 10 bases. CDR1 is DFQATT and CDR2 is SNEGSKA in the germline V gene (reference sequence). There are 19 residues in the CDR3. The V segment lost 6 bases and the J segment 6 bases; nucleotides outside the gene matches: 23. CDR3 in amino acids: CSANPSQTAAGGTGNEQFF. The CDR3 DNA is TGCAGTGCCAATCCCTCACAAACCGCAGCGGGAGGGACCGGCAATGAGCAGTTCTTC.

The V gene is TRBV12-3 or TRBV12-4, the J gene TRBJ2-4; D is ambiguous. The J call could be wrong; TRBJ2-7 is a better fit for the DNA end. The CDR3 spans 13 residues. This chain's CDR3 is CASTTFNSYEQYF. DNA for the CDR3: TGTGCCAGCACCACCTTCAACAGCTACGAGCAGTACTTC.

The rearrangement joins TRBV29-1 to TRBJ2-1; D could derive from TRBD1 or TRBD2 (5 bases each). Trimming removed 8 bases at V and 8 bases at J, with 13 bases between. Germline V lookup: CDR1 SQVTM, CDR2 ANQGSEA. CDR3 size: 11 residues. The CDR3 nucleotides read TGCAGCACGGACTTAGGGGATGAGCAGTTCTTC. Translating it yields CSTDLGDEQFF.

This clonotype is medium-sized (0.01 to 0.1%) in the sample. The V and J genes are TRBV7-2 and TRBJ2-7, with D possibly TRBD2 on 5 matching bases. Trimming took 0 bases from V and 3 from J, leaving 9 bases between them. Germline values: CDR1 SGHTA, CDR2 FQGNSA. This CDR3 spans 14 amino acids. CDR3 amino acids: CASSLAGDYYEQYF. DNA of the CDR3: TGTGCCAGCAGCTTAGCGGGAGACTACTACGAGCAGTACTTC.